The 7 T cell receptor beta chains in this list originate from one sample, sequenced in a study of STAT3 mutations in large granular lymphocyte leukemia. Study observations and caveats: Every T-LGLL patient had at least one immunodominant TCRbeta clonotype.

Their recognized antigens are unknown. Clones were sequenced by immunoSEQ multiplex PCR, and TCRdb holds only the in-frame ones, with some missing. The sample lists over 30,000 clones, approximately 90% occurring once. Sequencing used PBMCs. Every receptor here comes from a human donor with T large granular lymphocyte leukemia. Some clones in this sample may be carry-over from other donors' samples.

This chain connects TRBV6-5 to TRBJ2-5; TRBD1 aligns across 7 bases. CDR3 length: 13 amino acids. Unmatched junction bases numbered 2, after V lost 2 bases and J lost 5 bases. Germline CDR1 and CDR2: MNHEY and SVGAGI. In DNA, the CDR3 is TGTGCCAGCAGTTACAGGGGGCTGGAGACCCAGTACTTC. Amino acids: CASSYRGLETQYF.

This clone was observed a handful of times. This chain connects TRBV4-3 to TRBJ1-5; D uncertain. V was pared by 3 bases and J by 1 base, with 10 bases between. The length of the CDR3 is 15 residues. Looked up from germline, CDR1 is LGHNA and CDR2 is YSLEER. CDR3 amino acids: CASSQWTGSNQPQHF. As DNA, the CDR3 is TGCGCCAGCAGCCAGTGGACTGGGAGCAATCAGCCCCAGCATTTT.

The chain employs TRBV6-6 and TRBJ1-6; D unclear. Germline values: CDR1 MNHNY, CDR2 SVGAGI (reference sequence). V lost 6 bases and J 3 bases, leaving 12 bases between the germline ends. This CDR3 is built from 15 residues. The CDR3 DNA reads as TGTGCCAGCAGCAATGGACGGAGCTATAATTCACCCCTCCACTTT. This encodes CASSNGRSYNSPLHF.

This chain joins TRBV28 and TRBJ1-5, with no clear D. The CDR3 is made up of 13 amino acids. Germline CDR1 reads MDHEN; CDR2 reads SYDVKM. Trimming stripped 3 bases from V and 0 bases from J, with 3 bases between. The CDR3 coding sequence is TGTGCCAGCAGTTTTTATAGCAATCAGCCCCAGCATTTT. Translating it yields CASSFYSNQPQHF. Using reference TRBV28 and TRBJ1-5 for the parts outside the CDR3, the full variable domain is DVKVTQSSRYLVKRTGEKVFLECVQDMDHENMFWYRQDPGLGLRLIYFSYDVKMKEKGDIPEGYSVSREKKERFSLILESASTNQTSMYLCASSFYSNQPQHFGDGTRLSIL.

This clone has just one count. The chain employs TRBV5-1 and TRBJ2-2; TRBD2 is a possible D gene (5 bases). CDR3 length: 15 amino acids. Trimming left V 0 bases short and J 4 bases short, with 10 bases between. Germline loops: CDR1 SGHRS, CDR2 YFSETQ. This CDR3 is CASSLVGSATGELFF. The CDR3 coding sequence is TGCGCCAGCAGCTTGGTGGGTAGCGCCACCGGGGAGCTGTTTTTT.

The rearrangement joins TRBV5-6 to TRBJ1-5; 8 bases map to TRBD1. Trimming removed 3 bases from V and 6 bases from J; junction bases left unmatched: 5. There are 14 residues in the CDR3. Germline V gives CDR1 SGHDT, CDR2 YYEEEE. The CDR3 DNA follows: TGTGCCAGCAGCTCTCAGGGGGCCGGTCAGCCCCAGCATTTT. The encoded protein is CASSSQGAGQPQHF.

The V and J genes are TRBV4-3 and TRBJ1-6; weak D call: TRBD1 (6 bases). Trimming pared 0 bases from V and 9 bases from J, leaving 12 bases between. CDR3 length: 15 residues. Looked up from germline, CDR1 is LGHNA and CDR2 is YSLEER. Here the CDR3 reads CASSQDAGASSPLHF. For the CDR3, the DNA is TGCGCCAGCAGCCAAGATGCAGGGGCGAGTTCACCCCTCCACTTT.